A selection of T cell receptor beta chains follows, all from one sample in a study of blood T cell repertoires in COVID-19. Sequencing used immunoSEQ multiplex PCR; TCRdb keeps in-frame clones, though not all of them. The sample has some 200,000 clones, more than 80% seen once; the top ten hold around 7.8%. The specimen was peripheral blood. All receptors come from an elderly woman with COVID-19, enrolled during active disease. The CDR3 runs from the conserved cysteine through the conserved F or W. The D gene is left open where the match is weak. The size entry is marked missing in some rows and otherwise reads once, few, many or a size class.

CDR3: CASITTRGPSRGNTQYF; DNA: TGTGCCAGCATCACAACTAGGGGGCCCAGCCGGGGAAATACGCAGTATTTT; D: TRBD1; J: TRBJ2-3; size: .; V: TRBV28
CDR3: CASSLISLQETQYF; DNA: TGTGCCAGCAGTTTAATTAGCCTCCAAGAGACCCAGTACTTC; D: .; J: TRBJ2-5; size: .; V: TRBV28
CDR3: CASSLGGVSTDTQYF; DNA: TGTGCCAGCTCCCTGGGGGGGGTATCGACAGATACGCAGTATTTT; D: TRBD2; J: TRBJ2-3; size: .; V: TRBV18
CDR3: CASGGGAIWEQFF; DNA: TGTGCCAGCGGTGGGGGGGCCATTTGGGAGCAGTTCTTC; D: .; J: TRBJ2-1; size: .; V: TRBV12-3/TRBV12-4
CDR3: CASSQGLAGGNEQFF; DNA: TGCGCCAGCAGCCAAGGTCTAGCGGGGGGCAATGAGCAGTTCTTC; D: TRBD2; J: TRBJ2-1; size: .; V: TRBV4-1
CDR3: CASSPQGQANEQYF; DNA: TGTGCCAGCTCACCGCAGGGACAGGCCAACGAGCAGTACTTC; D: TRBD1; J: TRBJ2-7; size: .; V: TRBV18
CDR3: CASSEERGNEQYF; DNA: TGTGCCAGCAGTGAGGAGCGGGGGAACGAGCAGTACTTC; D: TRBD2; J: TRBJ2-7; size: .; V: TRBV2
CDR3: CASSAGSYEQYF; DNA: TGTGCCAGCAGCGCGGGCTCCTACGAGCAGTACTTC; D: .; J: TRBJ2-7; size: .; V: TRBV3-1/TRBV3-2
CDR3: CASSSTRGAGDYGYTF; DNA: TGTGCCAGCAGCTCCACCCGGGGGGCCGGAGACTATGGCTACACCTTC; D: .; J: TRBJ1-2; size: once; V: TRBV7-9
CDR3: CASSDRGVGKLFF; DNA: TGTGCCAGCAGTGACAGGGGCGTTGGAAAACTGTTTTTT; D: .; J: TRBJ1-4; size: .; V: TRBV2
CDR3: CASSTRLAGAVRSYNEQFF; DNA: TGTGCCAGTAGTACGAGACTAGCGGGGGCCGTCCGCTCCTACAATGAGCAGTTCTTC; D: TRBD2; J: TRBJ2-1; size: .; V: TRBV19
CDR3: CAAGPTYEQYF; DNA: TGCGCAGCGGGACCAACCTACGAGCAGTACTTC; D: TRBD2; J: TRBJ2-7; size: .; V: TRBV10-2
CDR3: CASNPLGSTGENQYF; DNA: TGTGCCAGCAACCCCCTGGGGTCCACAGGGGAAAACCAGTACTTC; D: TRBD1; J: TRBJ2-5; size: .; V: TRBV11-2
CDR3: CASSRAPRDVRMYTQYF; DNA: TGTGCCAGCAGCCGTGCGCCGCGGGACGTCCGCATGTATACGCAGTATTTT; D: .; J: TRBJ2-3; size: once; V: TRBV27
CDR3: CASSFFGLAETQYF; DNA: TGCGCCAGCAGCTTTTTTGGGCTTGCAGAGACCCAGTACTTC; D: .; J: TRBJ2-5; size: .; V: TRBV5-1
CDR3: CASSWDREGTGELFF; DNA: TGTGCCAGCAGTTGGGACAGGGAGGGCACCGGGGAGCTGTTTTTT; D: TRBD1; J: TRBJ2-2; size: few; V: TRBV27